This T cell receptor beta chain appears in the sequencing data of a study of blood T cell repertoires in COVID-19. Study-level background: In each case, the material was cDNA or gDNA derived from T cells, B-cell-depleted T cells, or PBMCs.

Original processing methods: Counts of nucleated cells, estimated from reference gene primer amplification, were obtained. Produced via immunoSEQ multiplex PCR; TCRdb's table is partial and in-frame only. That table gives V, J and clone size, and the DNA gave D and trimming. Found here are about 65,000 clones, under 95% of them singletons; the top ten hold approximately 2.9%. CDR3 size: 15 residues. Looked up from germline, CDR1 is MNHEY and CDR2 is SVGEGT. Trimming took off 4 bases at V and 4 bases at J, with 14 bases between the two ends. This TCR derives from a man aged 70 or older with active COVID-19. Specimen: peripheral blood. The chain uses TRBV6-2 or TRBV6-3 and TRBJ1-5, with a possible D match to TRBD1 (5 bases). CDR3 DNA: TGTGCCAGCAGTTGGGGCCCTCAACCAAATCAGCCCCAGCATTTT. Protein: CASSWGPQPNQPQHF.